This is a list of T cell receptor beta chains from one sample in a study of shared T cell receptors in the human thymus. Sequenced by immunoSEQ multiplex PCR; TCRdb stores in-frame clones only, minus some. Here the sample spans under 450,000 clones, more than 85% being singletons. The sequenced material came from thymocytes. The receptors stem from a human donor. The CDR3 runs from the conserved cysteine through the conserved F or W. A D gene is named only where the DNA matches it firmly.

d_call j_call v_call cdr3_nt cdr3_aa
- TRBJ1-2 TRBV19 TGTGCCAGTAGTAGCTACACAGGTGCCCCCGGCTACACCTTC CASSSYTGAPGYTF
- TRBJ2-2 TRBV9 TGTGCCAGCAGCGTTACTAGAACCGGGGAGCTGTTTTTT CASSVTRTGELFF
TRBD1 TRBJ1-2 TRBV27 TGTGCCAGCAGTTTCTCAGGGGGCCGGTATGGCTACACCTTC CASSFSGGRYGYTF
TRBD2 TRBJ2-3 TRBV9 TGTGCCAGCAGCGTAGCGCCTAGCGGGGAGGAAACAGATACGCAGTATTTT CASSVAPSGEETDTQYF
- TRBJ2-1 TRBV4-3 TGCGCCAGCAGCCAAGGACGCTCTCTCGGGGCCTACAATGAGCAGTTCTTC CASSQGRSLGAYNEQFF
- TRBJ2-7 TRBV5-5 TGTGCCAGCACCCTGGGACAAACAGAGCAGTACTTC CASTLGQTEQYF
TRBD2 TRBJ2-1 TRBV9 TGTGCCAGCAGCACCCGACTAGCGGGAGTGGGCCACAATGAGCAGTTCTTC CASSTRLAGVGHNEQFF
TRBD1 TRBJ2-7 TRBV14 TGTGCCAGCAGCCAAGATCCAGCGACAGGGTCCCCCTACGAGCAGTACTTC CASSQDPATGSPYEQYF
TRBD1 TRBJ1-2 TRBV14 TGTGCCAGCAGCCAAGATCAAGCCAGGGGGACTAACTATGGCTACACCTTC CASSQDQARGTNYGYTF
- TRBJ1-1 TRBV6-5 TGTGCCAGCAGTTACTCCCCAGGGTGGGGGAACACTGAAGCTTTCTTT CASSYSPGWGNTEAFF